This TCR beta chain was documented in a study of molecular identifiers for immune sequencing clone quantification. In the study overall: In replicates, RNA from about 20,000 or 100,000 naive CD8 cells was split five ways, four sequenced.

Turning to this clonotype: Its specificity is not known.

Each library that profiled naive CD8 cells came from approximately 20,000 to 1,000,000 sorted cells with 10%, 30% or 50% RNA. Broader study findings: Over 98% of effector molecules, yet under 1% of naive-cell molecules, were held by clones above 20 RNA copies. For highly expanded clones, sizes could be underestimated when identical TCR molecules share a barcode.

Trimming stripped 4 bases from V and 0 bases from J, with 11 bases between. CDR3 length: 15 amino acids. Germline-derived CDR1 and CDR2 are MNHNS and SASEGT. Via MiXCR, TCRdb re-called the PCR reads, giving one row per CDR3 protein. The profile shows about 510,000 distinct CDR3 sequences, around 23% of them singletons. This rearrangement joins TRBV6-1 to TRBJ2-3, with D uncertain. The sequencing input was naive CD8+ T cells from blood, with Jurkat cell RNA spiked in. Subset here: FACS-sorted CD8+CD4-CCR7+CD45RA+ naive T cells. The receptor's source is a human donor in good health. Some libraries in this study had Jurkat cell RNA spiked in. The DNA for the CDR3 is TGTGCCAGCAGTGGGCTAGAACCTAGCACAGATACGCAGTATTTT. Translation gives CASSGLEPSTDTQYF.